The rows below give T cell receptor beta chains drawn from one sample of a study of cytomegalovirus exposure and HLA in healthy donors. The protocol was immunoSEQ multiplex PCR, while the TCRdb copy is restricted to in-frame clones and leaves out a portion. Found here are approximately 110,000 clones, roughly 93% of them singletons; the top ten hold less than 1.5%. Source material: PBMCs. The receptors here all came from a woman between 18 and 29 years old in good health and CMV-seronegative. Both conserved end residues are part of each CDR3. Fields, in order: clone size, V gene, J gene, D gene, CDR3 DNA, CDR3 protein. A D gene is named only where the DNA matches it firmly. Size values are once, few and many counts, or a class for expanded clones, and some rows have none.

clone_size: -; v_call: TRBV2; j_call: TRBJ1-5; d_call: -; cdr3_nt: TGTGCCAGCAGTGAAGAGGGTACAGGTAGTCAGCCCCAGCATTTT; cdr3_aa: CASSEEGTGSQPQHF
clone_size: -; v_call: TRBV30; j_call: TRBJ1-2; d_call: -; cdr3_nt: TGTGCCTGGAGTGTTGGGGGGGACTATGGCTACACCTTC; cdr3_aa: CAWSVGGDYGYTF
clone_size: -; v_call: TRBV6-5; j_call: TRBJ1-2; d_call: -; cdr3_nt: TGTGCCAGCAGTTATCAACGGGGTTCTGGCTACACCTTC; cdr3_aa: CASSYQRGSGYTF
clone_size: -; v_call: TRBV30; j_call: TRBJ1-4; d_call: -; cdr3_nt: TGTGCCTGGAGTGTACAAGGGGTTGAAAAACTGTTTTTT; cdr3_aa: CAWSVQGVEKLFF
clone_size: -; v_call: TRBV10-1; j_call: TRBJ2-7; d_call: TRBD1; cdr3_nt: TGCGCCAGCAGCCGAGGACAGGGGACCCTCTACGAGCAGTACTTC; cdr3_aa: CASSRGQGTLYEQYF
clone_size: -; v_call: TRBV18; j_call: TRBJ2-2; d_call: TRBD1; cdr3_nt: TGTGCCAGCTTTCCGGGACAGCCGAACACCGGGGAGCTGTTTTTT; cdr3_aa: CASFPGQPNTGELFF
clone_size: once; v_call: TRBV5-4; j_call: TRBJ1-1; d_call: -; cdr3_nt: TGTGCCAGCAGCTTGGATCGCGGACAGCGGACTGAAGCTTTCTTT; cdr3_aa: CASSLDRGQRTEAFF
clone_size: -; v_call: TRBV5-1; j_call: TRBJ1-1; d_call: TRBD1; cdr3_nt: TGCGCCAGCAGCTTGGGGGGGACAGGGCAGTTTGGTGAAGCTTTCTTT; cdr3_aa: CASSLGGTGQFGEAFF
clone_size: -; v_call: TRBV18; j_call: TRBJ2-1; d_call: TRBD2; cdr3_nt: TGTGCCAGCTCACCACCGACTAGCGGGGGGAGGAACAATGAGCAGTTCTTC; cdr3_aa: CASSPPTSGGRNNEQFF
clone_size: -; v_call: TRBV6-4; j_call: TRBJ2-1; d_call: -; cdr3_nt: TGTGCCAGCAGTGAGGGCGGGCAGCCCTACAATGAGCAGTTCTTC; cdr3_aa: CASSEGGQPYNEQFF
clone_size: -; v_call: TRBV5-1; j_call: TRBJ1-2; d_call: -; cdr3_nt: TGCGCCAGCAGCTTGTTGCAGGACTATGGCTACACCTTC; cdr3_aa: CASSLLQDYGYTF
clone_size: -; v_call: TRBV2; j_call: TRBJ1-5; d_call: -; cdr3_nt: TGTGCCAGCAAGCTACAGGGTTATAGCAATCAGCCCCAGCATTTT; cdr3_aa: CASKLQGYSNQPQHF
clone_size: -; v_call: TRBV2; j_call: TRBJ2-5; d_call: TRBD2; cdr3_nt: TGTGCCAGCAGTGCCCTCCTAGCGGGATCCCAAGAGACCCAGTACTTC; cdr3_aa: CASSALLAGSQETQYF
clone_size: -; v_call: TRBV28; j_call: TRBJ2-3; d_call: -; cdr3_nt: TGTGCCAGCGAGGGCACCACAGATACGCAGTATTTT; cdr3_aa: CASEGTTDTQYF
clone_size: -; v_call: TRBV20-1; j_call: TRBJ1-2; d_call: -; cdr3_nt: TGCAGTGCGAGACCTCCTATGGGCTACACCTTC; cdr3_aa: CSARPPMGYTF
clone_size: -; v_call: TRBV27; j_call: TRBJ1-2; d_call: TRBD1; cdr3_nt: TGTGCCACCGCGTTGGGACAGGGATCGTATGGCTACACCTTC; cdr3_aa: CATALGQGSYGYTF
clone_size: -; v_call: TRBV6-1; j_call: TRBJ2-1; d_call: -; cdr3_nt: TGTGCCAGCAGGAGGGACTGGTCTGAAAATGAGCAGTTCTTC; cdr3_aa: CASRRDWSENEQFF
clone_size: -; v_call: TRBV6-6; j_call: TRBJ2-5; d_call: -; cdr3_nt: TGTGCCAGCAGTTTCACCGGTGATCGGTACTTC; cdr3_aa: CASSFTGDRYF
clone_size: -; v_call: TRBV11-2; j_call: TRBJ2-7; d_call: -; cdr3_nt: TGTGCCAGCAGCTTAGGAACAGGGCCCTCCTACGAGCAGTACTTC; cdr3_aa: CASSLGTGPSYEQYF
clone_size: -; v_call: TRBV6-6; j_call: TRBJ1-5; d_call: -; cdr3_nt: TGTGCCAGCAGTTTGTTTCTGAGGTTCAGCAATCAGCCCCAGCATTTT; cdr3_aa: CASSLFLRFSNQPQHF
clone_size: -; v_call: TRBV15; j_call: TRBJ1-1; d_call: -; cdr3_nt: TGTGCCACCAGTCCCACAGGGAACACTGAAGCTTTCTTT; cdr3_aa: CATSPTGNTEAFF
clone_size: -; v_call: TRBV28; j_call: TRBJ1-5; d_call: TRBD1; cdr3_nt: TGTGCCAGCAGTTTAACGCAGGGGGATGTGCAGCCCCAGCATTTT; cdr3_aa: CASSLTQGDVQPQHF
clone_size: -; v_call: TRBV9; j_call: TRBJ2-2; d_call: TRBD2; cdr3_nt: TGTGCCAGCAGCGTAGAACTAGCGGGAGCAGTCGGGGAGCTGTTTTTT; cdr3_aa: CASSVELAGAVGELFF
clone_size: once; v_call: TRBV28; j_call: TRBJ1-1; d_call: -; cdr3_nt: TGTGCCACCTTTAATACCGGGGTTGACACTGAAGCTTTCTTT; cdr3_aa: CATFNTGVDTEAFF
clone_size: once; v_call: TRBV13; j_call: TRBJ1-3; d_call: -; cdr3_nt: TGTGCCAGCAGTGCGTCCCGAGGAGGCTTCTCTGGAAACACCATATATTTT; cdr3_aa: CASSASRGGFSGNTIYF
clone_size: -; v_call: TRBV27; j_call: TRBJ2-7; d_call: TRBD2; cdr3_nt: TGTGCCAGCAGTCCTATAGCGGGCACCTCCTACGAGCAGTACTTC; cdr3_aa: CASSPIAGTSYEQYF
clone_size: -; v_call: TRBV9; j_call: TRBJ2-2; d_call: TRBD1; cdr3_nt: TGTGCCAGCAGCGTAACAGGGGGTTGGGAGCTGTTTTTT; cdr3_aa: CASSVTGGWELFF
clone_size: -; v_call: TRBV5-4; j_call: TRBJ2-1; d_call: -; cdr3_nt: TGTGCCAGCAGCAGCCGATACAGGGACGACCCCAATGAGCAGTTCTTC; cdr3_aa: CASSSRYRDDPNEQFF
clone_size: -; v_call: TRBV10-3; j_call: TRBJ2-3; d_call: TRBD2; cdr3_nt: TGTGCCATCAGTGAGCCGGGGGGTTCCACAGATACGCAGTATTTT; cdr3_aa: CAISEPGGSTDTQYF
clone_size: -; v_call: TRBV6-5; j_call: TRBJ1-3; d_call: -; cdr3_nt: TGTGCCAGCACCTCACAGACTGGAAACACCATATATTTT; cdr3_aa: CASTSQTGNTIYF
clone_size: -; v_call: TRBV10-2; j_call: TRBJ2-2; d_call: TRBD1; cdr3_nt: TGCGCCAGCACAAGGGGGCAAGTACTCGCGACCGGGGAGCTGTTTTTT; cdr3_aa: CASTRGQVLATGELFF
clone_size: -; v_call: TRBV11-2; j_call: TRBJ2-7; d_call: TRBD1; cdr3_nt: TGTGCCAGCAGCTTAAGCCCTGGGACAGCAAACTACGAGCAGTACTTC; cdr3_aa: CASSLSPGTANYEQYF
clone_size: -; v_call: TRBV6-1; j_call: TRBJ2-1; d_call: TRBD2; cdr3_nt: TGTGCCAGCAGCGGGACTAGCGGGGCCTTTAATGAGCAGTTCTTC; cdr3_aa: CASSGTSGAFNEQFF
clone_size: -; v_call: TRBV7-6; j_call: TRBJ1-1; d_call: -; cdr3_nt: TGTGCCAGCAGCTTAGCCCTCGGGGATCGGACTGAAGCTTTCTTT; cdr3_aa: CASSLALGDRTEAFF
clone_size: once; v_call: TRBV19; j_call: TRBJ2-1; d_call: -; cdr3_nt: TGTGCCAGTAGTATCGGAAACAGGGTGGGTGAGCAGTTCTTC; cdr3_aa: CASSIGNRVGEQFF
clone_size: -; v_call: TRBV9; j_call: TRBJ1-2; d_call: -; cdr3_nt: TGTGCCAGCAGCTCTTCCGTCGGGGTAAGCCGTTGGGGCTACACCTTC; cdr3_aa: CASSSSVGVSRWGYTF
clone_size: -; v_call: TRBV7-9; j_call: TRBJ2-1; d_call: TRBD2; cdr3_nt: TGTGCCAGCAGCTCCTTCGGGACTAGCGGGATCAATGAGCAGTTCTTC; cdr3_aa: CASSSFGTSGINEQFF
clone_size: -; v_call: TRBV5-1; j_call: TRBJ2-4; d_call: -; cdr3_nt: TGCGCCAGCAGCTTGGGCAGGGGTGATGCCAAAAACATTCAGTACTTC; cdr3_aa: CASSLGRGDAKNIQYF
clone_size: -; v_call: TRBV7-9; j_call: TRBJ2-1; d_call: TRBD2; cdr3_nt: TGTGCCAGCCGAAACGACAGGGGACTAGCGAGTGCGAATGAGCAGTTCTTC; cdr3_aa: CASRNDRGLASANEQFF
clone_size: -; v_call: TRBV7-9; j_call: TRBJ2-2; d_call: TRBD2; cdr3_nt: TGTGCCAGCAGCCAGACTAGCGGGATTACGAACACCGGGGAGCTGTTTTTT; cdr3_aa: CASSQTSGITNTGELFF
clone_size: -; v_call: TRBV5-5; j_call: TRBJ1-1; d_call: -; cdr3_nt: TGTGCCAGCAGCTTGGGTGTCGCAGGGCCCCTTGAAGCTTTCTTT; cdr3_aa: CASSLGVAGPLEAFF
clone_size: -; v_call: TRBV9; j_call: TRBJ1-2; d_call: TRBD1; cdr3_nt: TGTGCCAGCAGCGCGACAGGGTACGGCTACACCTTC; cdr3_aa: CASSATGYGYTF
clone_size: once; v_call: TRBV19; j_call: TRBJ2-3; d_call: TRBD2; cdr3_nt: TGTGCCAGTGCTAGCGGGGCCACAGATACGCAGTATTTT; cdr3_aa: CASASGATDTQYF
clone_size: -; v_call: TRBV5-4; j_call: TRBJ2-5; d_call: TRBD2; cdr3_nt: TGTGCCAGCAGCCCCCGGACTAGCGGCCAAGAGACCCAGTACTTC; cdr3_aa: CASSPRTSGQETQYF
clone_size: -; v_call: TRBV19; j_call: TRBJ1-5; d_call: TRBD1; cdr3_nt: TGTGCCAGTAGTATACCTCCGGGACAGAGGGATCAGCCCCAGCATTTT; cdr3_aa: CASSIPPGQRDQPQHF
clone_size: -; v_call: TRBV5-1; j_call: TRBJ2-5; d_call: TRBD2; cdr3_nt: TGCGCCAGCAGCTTGAGCGGGGGGTCCCAAGAGACCCAGTACTTC; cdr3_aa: CASSLSGGSQETQYF
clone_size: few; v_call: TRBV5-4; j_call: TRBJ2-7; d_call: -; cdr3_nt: TGTGCCAGCAGCTTTGGAGACAGCACCTACGAGCAGTACTTC; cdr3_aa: CASSFGDSTYEQYF
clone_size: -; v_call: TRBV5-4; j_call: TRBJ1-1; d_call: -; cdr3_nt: TGTGCCAGCAGCGTATCAGGGAACACTGAAGCTTTCTTT; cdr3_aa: CASSVSGNTEAFF
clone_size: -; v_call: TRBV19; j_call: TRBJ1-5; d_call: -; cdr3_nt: TGTGCCAGTAGTATAGCATGGGGGCTGCAGCAGCCCCAGCATTTT; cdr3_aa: CASSIAWGLQQPQHF
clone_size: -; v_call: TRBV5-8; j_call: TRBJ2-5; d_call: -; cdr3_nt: TGTGCCAGCAGCTTGCCGGTACCAGAGACCCAGTACTTC; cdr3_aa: CASSLPVPETQYF
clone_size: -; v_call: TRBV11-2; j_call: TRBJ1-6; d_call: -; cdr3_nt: TGTGCCAGCTGGGGGCAAGACTATAATTCACCCCTCCACTTT; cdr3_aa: CASWGQDYNSPLHF
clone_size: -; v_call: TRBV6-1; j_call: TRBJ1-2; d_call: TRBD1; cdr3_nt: TGTGCCAGCGCAGACGGGACAGGGAACTATGGCTACACCTTC; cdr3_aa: CASADGTGNYGYTF
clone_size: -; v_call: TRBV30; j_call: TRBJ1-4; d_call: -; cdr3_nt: TGTGCCTGGAGTGTACGGTTTCTCAATGAAAAACTGTTTTTT; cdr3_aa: CAWSVRFLNEKLFF